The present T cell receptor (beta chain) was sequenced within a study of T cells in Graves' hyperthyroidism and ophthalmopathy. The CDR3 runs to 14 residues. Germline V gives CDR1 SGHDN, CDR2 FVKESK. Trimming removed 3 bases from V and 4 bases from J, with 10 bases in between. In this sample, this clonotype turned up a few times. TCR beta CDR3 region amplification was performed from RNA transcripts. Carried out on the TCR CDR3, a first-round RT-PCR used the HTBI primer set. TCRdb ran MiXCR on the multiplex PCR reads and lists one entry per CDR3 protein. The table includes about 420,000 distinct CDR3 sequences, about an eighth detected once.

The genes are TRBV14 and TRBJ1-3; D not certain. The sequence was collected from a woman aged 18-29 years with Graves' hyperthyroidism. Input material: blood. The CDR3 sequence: CASSHRTKGNTIYF. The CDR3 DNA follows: TGTGCCAGCAGCCACCGGACGAAGGGAAACACCATATATTTT.